Following are 3 T cell receptor beta chains from one sample sequenced in a study of Ad26.COV2.S vaccination and SARS-CoV-2 variants. Produced via immunoSEQ multiplex PCR; TCRdb's table is partial and in-frame only. This table has roughly 400,000 clones, less than 95% appearing once. Treatment noted: roughly 19 received Ad26.COV2.S at low or high dose, single or two shots; five or six received placebo; per-sample allocation not given. Vaccine and placebo recipients were sampled on day 63 after the first injection. This specimen was peripheral blood, taken in a trial of Ad26.COV2.S vaccine versus placebo. The receptors shown here come from a person aged 18-60 years who received the Ad26.COV2.S COVID-19 vaccine or a placebo.

V and J are TRBV20-1 and TRBJ2-1; D possibly uses TRBD1 or TRBD2 (6 bases each). The V gene lost 3 bases and the J gene lost 4 bases, with 19 bases spanning the gap. There are 16 residues in the CDR3. The germline CDR1 and CDR2 sequences are DFQATT and SNEGSKA (reference sequence). The CDR3 here is CSASWAMGGRYNEQFF. The CDR3 DNA follows: TGCAGTGCTAGTTGGGCTATGGGGGGCAGGTACAATGAGCAGTTCTTC.

The chain combines TRBV18 with TRBJ2-5, with D perhaps TRBD2 (6 bases). The germline V gene has CDR1 KGHSH and CDR2 LQKENI. This CDR3 is 15 amino acids long. The germline V and J ends were trimmed by 3 bases and 1 base, with 12 bases remaining between them. For the CDR3, the DNA is TGTGCCAGCTCACCGACTAGTAGGTCCCAAGAGACCCAGTACTTC. It specifies CASSPTSRSQETQYF. The full variable domain, completed using reference TRBV18 and TRBJ2-5, is NAGVMQNPRHLVRRRGQEARLRCSPMKGHSHVYWYRQLPEEGLKFMVYLQKENIIDESGMPKERFSAEFPKEGPSILRIQQVVRGDSAAYFCASSPTSRSQETQYFGPGTRLLVL.

This clone was found once. The gene calls are TRBV29-1 and TRBJ2-7, with D possibly TRBD1 on 5 matching bases. CDR1 and CDR2 (germline): SQVTM, ANQGSEA. The CDR3 is made up of 13 amino acids. Trimming stripped 0 bases from V and 4 bases from J, with 10 bases between. CDR3 in amino acids: CSVEDRAGYEQYF. CDR3 bases: TGCAGCGTTGAAGATAGGGCAGGGTACGAGCAGTACTTC.